Each of the 15 T cell receptor beta chains below was sequenced from the same sample in a study of T cells in Graves' hyperthyroidism and ophthalmopathy. TCR beta CDR3 region amplification was performed from RNA transcripts. With the HTBI primer set, the TCR CDR3 went through a first round of RT-PCR. MiXCR was run by TCRdb on the multiplex PCR reads, yielding one entry per CDR3 protein. The sample carries under 400,000 distinct CDR3 sequences, around a sixth recorded once. Sequencing was done on a sample of blood. Receptors were obtained from a young man with Graves' hyperthyroidism.

This clonotype was observed many times. This rearrangement joins TRBV24-1 to TRBJ2-1; 14 positions match TRBD2. J was trimmed by 10 bases and V by 3 bases; bases with no gene match: 7. The CDR3 sequence is 16 residues long. Germline V lookup: CDR1 KGHDR, CDR2 SFDVKD. The chain's CDR3 is CATSDPGTSGGSEQFF. In nucleotides, the CDR3 is TGTGCCACCAGTGATCCCGGGACTAGCGGGGGCAGCGAGCAGTTCTTC.

Comment on this clonotype: A much larger clone differs by one base, so this may be a read error. This rearrangement joins TRBV7-9 to TRBJ2-7; 8 nucleotides align to TRBD1. This CDR3 has 12 amino acids. Germline CDR1 and CDR2: SEHNR and FQNEAQ (reference sequence). J lost 6 bases, V lost 5 bases, and 3 bases had no gene match. CDR3 sequence: CASSRTGREQYF. Here the CDR3 DNA reads TGTGCCAGCAGCCGGACAGGGCGCGAGCAGTACTTC.

Regarding this clonotype: At one end, the junction sequence differs from germline, possibly due to a read error. V usage is TRBV18 and J usage is TRBJ1-5, with TRBD1 identical over 10 bases. Germline V gives CDR1 KGHSH, CDR2 LQKENI. The CDR3 consists of 16 residues. The CDR3 DNA is TGTGCCGGCTCACCGTCCCGGGACAGGGGCGGGCAGCCCCAGCATTTT. This translates into CAGSPSRDRGGQPQHF.

This clonotype was counted at least ten times. V gene TRBV6-1 combines with J gene TRBJ2-1; 13 bases match TRBD2. Germline V lookup: CDR1 MNHNS, CDR2 SASEGT. The junction had 15 bases not matched to a gene; V was cut back by 5 bases and J by 8 bases. The CDR3 extends over 18 amino acids. CDR3: CASSSGLAGQNSLHEQFF. In DNA, the CDR3 is TGTGCCAGCAGTTCGGGACTAGCGGGACAAAACTCTCTGCATGAGCAGTTCTTC.

This clonotype was found many times. J is TRBJ2-1 and V is TRBV20-1; 8 positions agree with TRBD1. Germline CDR1 is DFQATT and CDR2 is SNEGSKA (reference sequence). V lost 5 bases, J lost 5 bases, and 5 bases stayed unmatched. This CDR3 region has 13 residues. CDR3 residues: CSARQGPNNEQFF. The CDR3 nucleotides read TGCAGTGCTCGACAGGGGCCGAACAATGAGCAGTTCTTC.

This sequence joins TRBV9 and TRBJ2-7; 7 bases are a match to TRBD2. The germline V gene has CDR1 SGDLS and CDR2 YYNGEE. Trimming removed 4 bases from V and 0 bases from J; junction bases left unmatched: 7. The CDR3 covers 15 residues. The CDR3 loop reads CASSPGGESSYEQYF. CDR3 DNA sequence: TGTGCCAGCAGCCCTGGGGGGGAAAGCTCCTACGAGCAGTACTTC. Based on the CDR3 plus reference TRBV9 and TRBJ2-7, the full variable domain is DSGVTQTPKHLITATGQRVTLRCSPRSGDLSVYWYQQSLDQGLQFLIQYYNGEERAKGNILERFSAQQFPDLHSELNLSSLELGDSALYFCASSPGGESSYEQYFGPGTRLTVT.

This clonotype was observed a handful of times. The V gene is TRBV5-1, the J gene TRBJ2-3; D is unresolved. The V end was cut by 2 bases, the J end by 1 base, with 8 bases between. This CDR3 is 14 amino acids long. Per germline, CDR1 SGHRS and CDR2 YFSETQ. The CDR3 nucleotides read TGCGCCAGCAGCTTAAAAGAGCGCACAGATACGCAGTATTTT. Translation: CASSLKERTDTQYF.

The sample holds a few counts of this clonotype. CDR3: CASSLFPEEELFF. Here the CDR3 DNA reads TGTGCCAGCAGTTTATTTCCCGAGGAGGAGCTGTTTTTT. The chain recombines TRBV12-3 or TRBV12-4 with TRBJ2-2, with unresolved D. The length of the CDR3 is 13 residues. Trimming pared 2 bases from V and 10 bases from J, leaving 11 bases between.

This clonotype appeared many times. J is TRBJ2-7 and V is TRBV7-2; tentatively, D is TRBD1 or TRBD2 (5 bases each). Germline V lookup: CDR1 SGHTA, CDR2 FQGNSA. The CDR3 totals 15 residues. V was clipped by 2 bases and J by 0 bases, with 11 bases between them. CDR3 residues: CASSLSWGNSYEQYF. DNA for the CDR3: TGTGCCAGCAGCTTATCTTGGGGGAACTCCTACGAGCAGTACTTC.

V and J are TRBV4-1 and TRBJ2-2; 9 positions agree with TRBD1. V shed 3 bases and J 4 bases; nucleotides not matched to a gene: 9. The CDR3 runs 17 residues. Looked up from germline, CDR1 is MGHRA and CDR2 is YSYEKL. CDR3: CASSHLGQGLGTGELFF. In nucleotides, the CDR3 is TGCGCCAGCAGCCACCTTGGACAGGGGCTGGGCACCGGGGAGCTGTTTTTT.

There are many counts of this clonotype. The chain is built from TRBV6-1 and TRBJ2-7; either TRBD1 or TRBD2 may fit D (5 bases each). The germline V gene has CDR1 MNHNS and CDR2 SASEGT. The CDR3 loop spans 14 amino acids. V was trimmed by 5 bases and J by 4 bases, leaving 15 bases between them. The CDR3 region is CASSQPPGAYEQYF. The DNA for the CDR3 is TGTGCCAGCAGTCAGCCTCCCGGGGCATACGAGCAGTACTTC.

This clonotype was observed at least ten times. One end of the junction varies from germline; a read error may be responsible. The chain employs TRBV5-1 and TRBJ2-1; 9 nucleotides line up with TRBD2. Per germline, CDR1 SGHRS and CDR2 YFSETQ. There are 15 residues in the CDR3. In DNA form, the CDR3 reads TGTGCCAGCTCACTGGGACTAGCAGGCTACAATGAGCAGTTCTTC. As protein: CASSLGLAGYNEQFF.

This chain links TRBV19 with TRBJ1-1, with 12 bases identical to TRBD1. This CDR3 is 13 amino acids long. Per the germline V gene, CDR1 is LNHDA and CDR2 is SQIVND (reference sequence). V gave up 4 bases and J gave up 8 bases; unmatched junction bases: 2. The CDR3 nucleotides are TGTGCCAGTAGTAGGGACAGGGGGCGAGAAGCTTTCTTT. Translated, it gives CASSRDRGREAFF.

In this sample, this clonotype turned up a few times. The genes are TRBV7-2 and TRBJ1-2, with D perhaps TRBD1 (5 bases). V was clipped by 4 bases and J by 4 bases, with 16 bases between them. Germline V gene sequence: CDR1 SGHTA, CDR2 FQGNSA. This CDR3 contains 15 residues. The CDR3 loop reads CASSWGRGDIYGYTF. CDR3 nucleotide sequence: TGTGCCAGCAGCTGGGGACGGGGCGACATCTATGGCTACACCTTC.

This clonotype was observed a handful of times. The gene calls are TRBV2 and TRBJ2-3; D remains ambiguous. CDR1 is SNHLY, CDR2 FYNNEI, per germline. The CDR3 runs to 16 residues. The germline V and J ends were trimmed by 8 bases and 0 bases, with 18 bases remaining between them. The CDR3 DNA is TGTGCCAGCCTCCTGTCTCGGATGACTAGCACAGATACGCAGTATTTT. This codes for CASLLSRMTSTDTQYF.